There are many counts of the clone carrying this T cell receptor (beta chain). Quantitative 5'-RACE with molecular barcodes was used to make the TCR beta libraries. One entry per CDR3 protein, called by TCRdb with MiXCR from the 5' RACE reads. The table shows under 250,000 distinct CDR3 sequences, with 8% to 9% occurring only once. The record originates from a study of CD8 T cells in ankylosing spondylitis. V was pared by 4 bases and J by 5 bases, with 19 bases between. This CDR3 has 15 residues. The germline V gene encodes CDR1 SGDLS and CDR2 YYNGEE. The specimen was blood, either unsorted or a sorted T cell fraction (not recorded which). This receptor was taken from a female donor with ankylosing spondylitis or in good health (not recorded which). The J gene is TRBJ2-7, the V gene TRBV9; D is perhaps TRBD2 (7 bases). CDR3 in DNA: TGTGCCAGCAGCCTCCGGGACACGGGAGGTCACGAGCAGTACTTC. Translated: CASSLRDTGGHEQYF.